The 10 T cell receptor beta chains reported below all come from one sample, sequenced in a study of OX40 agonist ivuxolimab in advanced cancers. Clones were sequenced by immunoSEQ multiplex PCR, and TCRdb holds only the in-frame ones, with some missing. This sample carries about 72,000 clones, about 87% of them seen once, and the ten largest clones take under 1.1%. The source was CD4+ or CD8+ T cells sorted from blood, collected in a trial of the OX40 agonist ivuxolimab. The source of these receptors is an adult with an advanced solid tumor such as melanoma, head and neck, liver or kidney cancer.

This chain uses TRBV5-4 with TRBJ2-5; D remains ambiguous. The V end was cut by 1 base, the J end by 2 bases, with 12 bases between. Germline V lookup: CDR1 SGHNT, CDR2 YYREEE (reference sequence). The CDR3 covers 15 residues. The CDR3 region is CASSLSGGYQETQYF. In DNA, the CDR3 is TGTGCCAGCAGCTTGTCGGGCGGTTATCAAGAGACCCAGTACTTC.

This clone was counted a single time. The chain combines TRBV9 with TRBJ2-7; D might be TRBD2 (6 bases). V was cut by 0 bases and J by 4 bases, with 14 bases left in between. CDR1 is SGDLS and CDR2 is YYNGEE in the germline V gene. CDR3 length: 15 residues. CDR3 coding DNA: TGTGCCAGCAGCGTAGGTAACGGGAGCCCTTACGAGCAGTACTTC. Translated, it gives CASSVGNGSPYEQYF.

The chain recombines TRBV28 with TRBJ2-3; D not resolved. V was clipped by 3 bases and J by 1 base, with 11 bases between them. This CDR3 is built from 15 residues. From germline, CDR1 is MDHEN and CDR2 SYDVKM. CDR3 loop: CASSFSRGGTDTQYF. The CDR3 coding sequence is TGTGCCAGCAGTTTTTCCAGAGGTGGCACAGATACGCAGTATTTT.

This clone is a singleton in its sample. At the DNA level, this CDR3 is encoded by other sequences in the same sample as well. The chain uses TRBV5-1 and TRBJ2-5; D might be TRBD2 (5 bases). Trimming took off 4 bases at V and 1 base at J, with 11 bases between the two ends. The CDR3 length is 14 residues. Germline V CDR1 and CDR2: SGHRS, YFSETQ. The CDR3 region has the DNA TGCGCCAGCAGCAGCGGACGCGGCCAAGAGACCCAGTACTTC. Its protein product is CASSSGRGQETQYF.

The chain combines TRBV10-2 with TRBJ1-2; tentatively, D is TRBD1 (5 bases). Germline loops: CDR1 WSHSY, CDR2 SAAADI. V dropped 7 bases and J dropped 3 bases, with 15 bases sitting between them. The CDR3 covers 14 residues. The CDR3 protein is CASNPAGKDYGYTF. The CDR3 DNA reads TGCGCCAGCAATCCCGCAGGGAAGGACTATGGCTACACCTTC.

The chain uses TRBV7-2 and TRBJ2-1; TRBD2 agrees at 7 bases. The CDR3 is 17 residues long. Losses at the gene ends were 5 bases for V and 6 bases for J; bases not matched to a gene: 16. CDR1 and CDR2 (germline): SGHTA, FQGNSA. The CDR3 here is CASSPPPIRGGINEQFF. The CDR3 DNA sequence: TGTGCCAGCAGCCCCCCCCCTATTCGCGGGGGTATCAATGAGCAGTTCTTC.

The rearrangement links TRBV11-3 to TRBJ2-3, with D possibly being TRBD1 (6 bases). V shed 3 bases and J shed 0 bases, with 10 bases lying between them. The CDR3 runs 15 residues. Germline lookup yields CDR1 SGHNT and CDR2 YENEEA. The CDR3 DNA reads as TGTGCCAGCAGCTTGGGGACACAAAGCACAGATACGCAGTATTTT. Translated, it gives CASSLGTQSTDTQYF.

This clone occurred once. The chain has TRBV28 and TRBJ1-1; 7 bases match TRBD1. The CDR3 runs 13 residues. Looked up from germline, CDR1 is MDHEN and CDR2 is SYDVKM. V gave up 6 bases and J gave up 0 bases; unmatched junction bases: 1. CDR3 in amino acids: CASRGQVNTEAFF. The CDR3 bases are TGTGCCAGCAGAGGACAGGTGAACACTGAAGCTTTCTTT.

The CDR3 DNA sequence: TGTGCCAGTAGTATAACGGGACTTGACTCTGGAAACACCATATATTTT. This gives the protein CASSITGLDSGNTIYF. J is TRBJ1-3 and V is TRBV19, with D possibly TRBD1 on 5 matching bases. V was pared by 2 bases and J by 0 bases, with 11 bases between. This CDR3 has 16 residues. Germline CDR1 is LNHDA and CDR2 is SQIVND (reference sequence).

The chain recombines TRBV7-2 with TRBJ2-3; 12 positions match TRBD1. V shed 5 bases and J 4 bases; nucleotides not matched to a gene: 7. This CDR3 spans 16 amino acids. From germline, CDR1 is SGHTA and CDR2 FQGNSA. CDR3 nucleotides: TGTGCCAGCAGCCCGATGGGACAGGGGGCAGCAGATACGCAGTATTTT. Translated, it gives CASSPMGQGAADTQYF.